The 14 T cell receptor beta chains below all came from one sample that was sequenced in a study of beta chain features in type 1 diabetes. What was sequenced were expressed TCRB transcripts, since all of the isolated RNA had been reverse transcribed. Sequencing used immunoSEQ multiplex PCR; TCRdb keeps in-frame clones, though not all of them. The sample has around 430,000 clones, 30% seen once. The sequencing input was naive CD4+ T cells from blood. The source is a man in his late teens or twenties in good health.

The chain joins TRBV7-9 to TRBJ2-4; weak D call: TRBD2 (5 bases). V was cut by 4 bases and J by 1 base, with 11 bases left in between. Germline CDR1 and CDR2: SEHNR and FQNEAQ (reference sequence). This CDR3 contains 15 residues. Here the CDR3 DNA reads TGTGCCAGCAGCTCCCCGGGGAGCGCCAAAAACATTCAGTACTTC. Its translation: CASSSPGSAKNIQYF.

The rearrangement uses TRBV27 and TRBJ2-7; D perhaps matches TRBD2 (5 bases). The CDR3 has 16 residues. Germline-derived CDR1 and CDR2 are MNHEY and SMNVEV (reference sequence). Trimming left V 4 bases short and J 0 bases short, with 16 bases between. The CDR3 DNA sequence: TGTGCCAGCAGTTCCCCGGGAAGAGATAGCTCCTACGAGCAGTACTTC. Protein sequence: CASSSPGRDSSYEQYF.

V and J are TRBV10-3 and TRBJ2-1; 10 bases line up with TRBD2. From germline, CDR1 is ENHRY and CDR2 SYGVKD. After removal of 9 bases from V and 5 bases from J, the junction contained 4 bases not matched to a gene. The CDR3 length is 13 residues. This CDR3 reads CAMGTSDNNEQFF. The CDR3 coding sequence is TGTGCCATGGGGACTAGCGACAACAATGAGCAGTTCTTC.

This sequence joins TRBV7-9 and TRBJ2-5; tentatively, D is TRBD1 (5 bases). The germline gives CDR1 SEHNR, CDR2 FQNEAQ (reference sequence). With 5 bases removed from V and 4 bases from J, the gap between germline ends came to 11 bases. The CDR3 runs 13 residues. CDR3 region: CASSRQGPETQYF. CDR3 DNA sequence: TGTGCCAGCAGCCGTCAGGGCCCAGAGACCCAGTACTTC.

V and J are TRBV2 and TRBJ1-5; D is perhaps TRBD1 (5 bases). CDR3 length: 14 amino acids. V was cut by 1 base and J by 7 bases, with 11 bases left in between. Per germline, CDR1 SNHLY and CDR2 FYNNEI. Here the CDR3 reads CASSEVQGLQPQHF. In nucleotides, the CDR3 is TGTGCCAGCAGTGAAGTGCAGGGTTTGCAGCCCCAGCATTTT.

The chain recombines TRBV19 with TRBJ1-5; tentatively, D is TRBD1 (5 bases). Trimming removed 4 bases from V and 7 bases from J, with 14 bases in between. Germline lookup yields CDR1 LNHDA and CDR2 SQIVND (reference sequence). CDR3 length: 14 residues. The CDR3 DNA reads TGTGCCAGTAGTAATCAGGGCATAGTGCAGCCCCAGCATTTT. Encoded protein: CASSNQGIVQPQHF.

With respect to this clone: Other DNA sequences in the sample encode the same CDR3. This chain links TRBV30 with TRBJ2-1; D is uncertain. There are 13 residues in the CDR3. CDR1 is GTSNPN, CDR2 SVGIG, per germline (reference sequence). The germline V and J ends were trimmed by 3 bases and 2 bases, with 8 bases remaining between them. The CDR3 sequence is CAWSPGAYNEQFF. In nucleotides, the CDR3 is TGTGCCTGGAGCCCGGGTGCCTACAATGAGCAGTTCTTC.

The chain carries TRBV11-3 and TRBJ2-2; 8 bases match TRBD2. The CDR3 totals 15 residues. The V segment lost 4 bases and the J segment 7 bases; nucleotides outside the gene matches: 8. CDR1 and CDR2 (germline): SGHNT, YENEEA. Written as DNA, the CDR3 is TGTGCCAGCAGCTCCCGGAGCGGGAGTAACGGGGAGCTGTTTTTT. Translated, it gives CASSSRSGSNGELFF.

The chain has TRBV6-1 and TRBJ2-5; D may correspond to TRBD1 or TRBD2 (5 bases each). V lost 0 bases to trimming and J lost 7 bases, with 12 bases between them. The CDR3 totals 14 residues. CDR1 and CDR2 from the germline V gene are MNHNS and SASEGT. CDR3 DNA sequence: TGTGCCAGCAGTGAAGCAGGCCGGGACGGGACCCAGTACTTC. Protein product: CASSEAGRDGTQYF.

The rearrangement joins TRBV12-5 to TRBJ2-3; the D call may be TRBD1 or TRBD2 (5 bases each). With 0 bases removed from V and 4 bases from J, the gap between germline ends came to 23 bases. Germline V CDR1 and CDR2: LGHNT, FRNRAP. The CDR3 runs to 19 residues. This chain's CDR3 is CASGLVSPGDPRGPDTQYF. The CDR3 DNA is TGTGCTAGTGGTTTGGTATCCCCCGGGGACCCCCGAGGCCCAGATACGCAGTATTTT.

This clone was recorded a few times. The CDR3 spells CSVAFRLKGTEAFF. CDR3 coding DNA: TGCAGCGTTGCTTTCCGGTTAAAGGGCACTGAAGCTTTCTTT. The genes are TRBV29-1 and TRBJ1-1; no reliable D call. CDR1 and CDR2 (germline): SQVTM, ANQGSEA. CDR3 length: 14 amino acids. Trimming cost V 4 bases and J 4 bases, with 16 bases left between them.

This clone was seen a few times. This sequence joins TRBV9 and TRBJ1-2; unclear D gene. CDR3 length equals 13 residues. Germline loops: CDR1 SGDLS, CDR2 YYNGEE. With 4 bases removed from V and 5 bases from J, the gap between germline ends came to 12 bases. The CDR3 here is CASSRTASYGYTF. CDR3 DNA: TGTGCCAGCAGCCGGACTGCTTCATATGGCTACACCTTC.

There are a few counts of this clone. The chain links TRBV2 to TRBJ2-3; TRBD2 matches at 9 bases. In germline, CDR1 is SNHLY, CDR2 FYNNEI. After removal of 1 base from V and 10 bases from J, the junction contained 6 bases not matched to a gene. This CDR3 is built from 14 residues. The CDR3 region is CASSEVRTSEAQYF. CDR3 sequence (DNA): TGTGCCAGCAGTGAAGTCAGGACTAGCGAGGCGCAGTATTTT.

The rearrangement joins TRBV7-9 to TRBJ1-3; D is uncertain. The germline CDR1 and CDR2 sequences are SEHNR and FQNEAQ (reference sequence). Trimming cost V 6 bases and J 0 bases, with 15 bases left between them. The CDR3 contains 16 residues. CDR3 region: CASSRGIGNSGNTIYF. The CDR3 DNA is TGTGCCAGCAGTCGTGGGATAGGGAACTCTGGAAACACCATATATTTT.